The entry that follows covers one TCR beta chain sequence. This specimen comes from a study of OX40 agonist ivuxolimab in advanced cancers. In germline, CDR1 is GTSNPN, CDR2 SVGIG (reference sequence). The CDR3 has 14 amino acids. Trimming stripped 0 bases from V and 3 bases from J, with 9 bases between. The repertoire was sequenced with immunoSEQ multiplex PCR; TCRdb's copy has only in-frame clones and lacks some. Altogether around 35,000 clones are present, 88% being singletons, with the ten largest covering about 4.2%. The chain carries TRBV30 and TRBJ1-3; D is undetermined. Source: CD4+ or CD8+ T cells sorted from blood, taken in a trial of the OX40 agonist ivuxolimab. This sequence originates from an adult with an advanced solid tumor such as melanoma, head and neck, liver or kidney cancer. CDR3 DNA: TGTGCCTGGAGTGTAAACAGTGGTGGAAACACCATATATTTT. This codes for CAWSVNSGGNTIYF.